The present TCR beta chain was sequenced within a study of blood T cell repertoires in COVID-19. Study as a whole: Samples came from the United States, Italy and Spain, spanning acute and convalescent COVID-19.

Germline CDR1 reads MGHRA; CDR2 reads YSYEKL. The CDR3 is 14 amino acids. V lost 3 bases to trimming and J lost 8 bases; unmatched junction nucleotides: 4. Sequencing was performed with immunoSEQ multiplex PCR; in TCRdb, only in-frame clones are kept and a portion is missing. The sample has some 160,000 clones, around 89% seen once. Sequencing input: peripheral blood. The receptor was derived from a man aged 60 to 75 with acute or convalescent COVID-19. The chain has TRBV4-1 and TRBJ2-1, with 10 bases aligning to TRBD1. CDR3 nucleotides: TGCGCCAGCAGCCAGGGACAGGGGTGGGATGAGCAGTTCTTC. Translation gives CASSQGQGWDEQFF.